This T cell receptor (beta chain) was identified during a study of blood T cell repertoires in COVID-19. Study-wide background: Whether acute or convalescent, the COVID-19 samples came from the United States, Italy and Spain.

This clone has just one count. The CDR3 consists of 15 residues. Germline V lookup: CDR1 SNHLY, CDR2 FYNNEI. V shed 8 bases and J shed 8 bases, with 21 bases lying between them. TCRdb's copy holds only in-frame clones and misses some; the assay was immunoSEQ multiplex PCR. The sample has around 90,000 clones, about 92% seen once. This chain links TRBV2 with TRBJ2-2; possibly TRBD2 for D (6 bases). This receptor was taken from a woman aged 60 to 75 with active COVID-19. The material sequenced was peripheral blood. CDR3 protein: CASLRDSQGAGELFF. CDR3 bases: TGTGCCAGCCTGCGGGACTCCCAAGGAGCTGGGGAGCTGTTTTTT.